Only a few counts were recorded for the clone carrying this TCR beta chain. What it recognizes is unknown. The germline and genes are mouse ones. The missing CDR3 end, 1 residue past where the read stops, is filled in from the germline J gene. Time point noted: mouse harvest day 14 after allogeneic transplant. The graft held 10^6 splenic CD5+ T cells and 10^7 T-cell-depleted bone marrow cells. Tissues came from B6→BALB/c major-mismatch GVHD mice at day 7 or 14. Germline V gene data show CDR1 as SGHSN and CDR2 as HYEKVE. Deletions cut 2 bases from V and 6 bases from J, with 14 bases between. CDR3 size: 14 residues. This entry is derived from a study of tissue T cells after allogeneic stem cell transplantation. Whole-study findings and limits: This small cohort was clinically heterogeneous, and sampling depth was a limitation. The study did not identify alloreactive or antigen-specific tissue TCRs, and some clones might be persisting host cells. In patients and mice, blood and spleen missed much of tissue repertoire.

Sequenced by immunoSEQ multiplex PCR; TCRdb stores in-frame clones only, minus some. The sample lists about 4,900 clones; under 55% were seen once. The sequenced material came from gut tissue. This TCR derives from a female BALB/c mouse given C57BL/6 T cells with graft-versus-host disease after an allogeneic hematopoietic cell transplant. This chain links TRBV12-1 with TRBJ2-4; TRBD2 might be the D (8 bases). CDR3 amino acids: CASSPQGGRNTLYF. The CDR3 bases that were read are TGTGCCAGCTCTCCTCAGGGGGGGCGGAACACCTTGTAC.